One sample yielded the 3 T cell receptor beta chains listed below, sequenced in a study of cytomegalovirus exposure and HLA in healthy donors. 60 Vbeta and 13 Jbeta primers were used in PCR. The assay was immunoSEQ multiplex PCR, and TCRdb's table has in-frame clones only and misses some. The sample includes about 160,000 clones, about 72% of them seen just once. The sample was PBMCs. The receptors here all came from a man aged 30 to 45 in good health and CMV-seropositive.

The gene calls are TRBV5-1 and TRBJ2-5; 7 bases are a match to TRBD2. Germline CDR1 is SGHRS and CDR2 is YFSETQ. Losses at the gene ends were 6 bases for V and 5 bases for J; bases not matched to a gene: 13. The CDR3 spans 15 residues. The CDR3 region is CASTTSAGVSETQYF. CDR3 sequence (DNA): TGCGCCAGCACCACCAGCGCGGGGGTTAGTGAGACCCAGTACTTC.

The DNA of the CDR3 is TGTGCCATCAGTGATTTAACCACAGGGGCCTTCTCTGGAAACACCATATATTTT. Its translation: CAISDLTTGAFSGNTIYF. J is TRBJ1-3 and V is TRBV10-3; 7 bases map to TRBD1. Germline V gives CDR1 ENHRY, CDR2 SYGVKD. J gave up 0 bases and V 3 bases, and 11 bases lay outside the gene matches. This CDR3 comprises 18 residues.

This clone was seen a handful of times. The chain employs TRBV4-1 and TRBJ2-7; a weak D match, TRBD1 (6 bases). Trimming left V 2 bases short and J 4 bases short, with 9 bases between. Germline V gene sequence: CDR1 MGHRA, CDR2 YSYEKL. This CDR3 comprises 13 residues. The CDR3 sequence: CASSQPQGYEQYF. The CDR3 DNA reads TGCGCCAGCAGCCAACCCCAGGGGTACGAGCAGTACTTC.